The rows below give T cell receptor beta chains drawn from one sample of a study of cytomegalovirus exposure and HLA in healthy donors. Sequencing was performed with immunoSEQ multiplex PCR; in TCRdb, only in-frame clones are kept and a portion is missing. The sample has approximately 110,000 clones, over 75% seen once. The specimen was PBMCs. Source of these receptors: a woman in her twenties or thirties in good health and CMV-seropositive. CDR3s include the opening cysteine and the closing phenylalanine or tryptophan. The order of the fields is clone size, V gene, D gene, J gene, CDR3 protein, CDR3 DNA. The D gene is left open where the match is weak. Clone size is not always given. Where it is, it says once, few, many or a class for expanded clones.

-,TRBV12-5,-,TRBJ1-1,CASASTGYTEAFF,TGTGCTAGTGCCAGTACAGGGTACACTGAAGCTTTCTTT
once,TRBV5-1,TRBD2,TRBJ2-1,CASSLPGTTNGNEQFF,TGCGCCAGCAGCCTCCCCGGGACTACCAATGGGAATGAGCAGTTCTTC
-,TRBV5-4,TRBD2,TRBJ2-2,CASSLRGDTGELFF,TGTGCCAGCAGCTTGCGGGGGGACACCGGGGAGCTGTTTTTT
-,TRBV19,-,TRBJ1-2,CASSTSGGGLSRYGYTF,TGTGCCAGTAGTACTTCGGGGGGGGGATTGTCTCGATATGGCTACACCTTC
few,TRBV6-1,TRBD1,TRBJ1-4,CASLVTGREKLFF,TGTGCCAGCTTAGTGACAGGGCGGGAAAAACTGTTTTTT
-,TRBV30,TRBD1,TRBJ1-2,CAWSYGQGYGYTF,TGTGCCTGGAGTTACGGACAGGGCTATGGCTACACCTTC
once,TRBV7-3,-,TRBJ1-1,CASRGTGINTEAFF,TGTGCCAGCAGGGGAACAGGGATTAACACTGAAGCTTTCTTT
-,TRBV5-1,TRBD1,TRBJ1-1,CASSLADRGGEAFF,TGCGCCAGCAGCCTAGCGGACAGGGGAGGGGAAGCTTTCTTT
-,TRBV5-4,TRBD1,TRBJ1-1,CASSIQGTAAFF,TGTGCCAGCAGTATACAGGGGACCGCAGCTTTCTTT
-,TRBV7-9,-,TRBJ1-1,CSSSSYRVLMNTEAFF,TGTTCCAGCAGCTCATACAGGGTGCTCATGAACACTGAAGCTTTCTTT
-,TRBV6-6,-,TRBJ1-2,CASRMENGYTF,TGTGCCAGCAGAATGGAGAATGGCTACACCTTC
-,TRBV9,TRBD2,TRBJ2-1,CASSVTAGLALNEQFF,TGTGCCAGCAGCGTCACAGCGGGACTAGCTCTCAATGAGCAGTTCTTC
-,TRBV19,-,TRBJ2-7,CASSPFPSGGYEQYF,TGTGCCAGTAGTCCCTTCCCCAGCGGCGGCTACGAGCAGTACTTC
-,TRBV30,-,TRBJ2-7,CAGGLPRGEQYF,TGTGCGGGGGGGCTTCCTCGGGGGGAGCAGTACTTC
-,TRBV2,TRBD1,TRBJ1-2,CAYRGPRLPSDSVGAGYTF,TGTGCCTACAGGGGGCCGAGACTTCCCAGTGACTCCGTGGGGGCTGGCTACACCTTC
-,TRBV25-1,-,TRBJ1-1,CASSEIGGALVEAFF,TGTGCCAGCAGTGAAATTGGGGGGGCGCTTGTTGAAGCTTTCTTT
-,TRBV30,-,TRBJ2-3,CAWNAGNTQYF,TGTGCCTGGAACGCGGGGAATACGCAGTATTTT
-,TRBV5-1,TRBD2,TRBJ2-5,CASSLGGGSVFETQYF,TGCGCCAGCAGCTTGGGGGGAGGGAGTGTTTTCGAGACCCAGTACTTC
-,TRBV5-1,-,TRBJ1-1,CASRGHPGVTEAFF,TGCGCCAGCCGTGGACACCCAGGAGTCACTGAAGCTTTCTTT
-,TRBV5-1,TRBD1,TRBJ1-2,CASSSGQGYGYTF,TGCGCCAGCAGCTCGGGACAGGGCTATGGCTACACCTTC
-,TRBV9,-,TRBJ2-1,CASSTSGFYNEQFF,TGTGCCAGCAGCACATCGGGGTTCTACAATGAGCAGTTCTTC
-,TRBV5-1,TRBD1,TRBJ1-3,CASSLEGQVRNTIYF,TGCGCCAGCAGCTTGGAAGGACAGGTTCGAAACACCATATATTTT
once,TRBV4-1,TRBD1,TRBJ2-5,CASSPDRKETQYF,TGCGCCAGCAGCCCGGACAGGAAAGAGACCCAGTACTTC
-,TRBV5-1,TRBD1,TRBJ2-1,CASSQDRGDYNEQFF,TGCGCCAGCAGCCAGGACAGGGGGGACTACAATGAGCAGTTCTTC
-,TRBV6-6,TRBD1,TRBJ2-1,CASEPGQGPYNEQFF,TGTGCCAGCGAACCGGGACAGGGACCCTACAATGAGCAGTTCTTC
-,TRBV5-4,-,TRBJ1-1,CASSSAGGKTEAFF,TGTGCCAGCAGTTCCGCGGGGGGAAAAACTGAAGCTTTCTTT
-,TRBV6-1,-,TRBJ2-5,CASSEPGHRMQTQYF,TGTGCCAGCAGTGAACCGGGACACCGCATGCAGACCCAGTACTTC
-,TRBV7-6,TRBD1,TRBJ1-1,CASSLAGTGGGYTEAFF,TGTGCCAGCAGCTTAGCTGGGACAGGGGGTGGTTACACTGAAGCTTTCTTT
few,TRBV7-3,-,TRBJ1-1,CASSRGINTEAFF,TGTGCCAGCAGCAGGGGCATCAACACTGAAGCTTTCTTT